The source of this T cell receptor beta chain is a study of T-cell memory formation after mild COVID-19. Background on the study: TCR clustering was largely donor specific.

Findings and caveats of the study: Memory cells collected pre-infection included some clones that later responded, suggesting cross-reactive memory joined. Clones contracting over day 15 to 85 were CD4/CD8 balanced, with later expanders leaning CD4+.

The V gene's germline CDR1 is SGHTA and CDR2 FQGNSA. The CDR3 sequence is 13 residues long. The V and J ends lost 2 bases and 1 base respectively, with 5 bases between them. Researchers used 5'RACE with constant-segment primers to make TCR alpha and TCR beta cDNA libraries that carry sample barcodes and UMIs. Via MiXCR, TCRdb re-called the 5' RACE reads, giving one row per CDR3 protein. Here the sample spans roughly 190,000 distinct CDR3 sequences, more than 25% being singletons. This clonotype was seen at least ten times. Its specificity is unknown. The sequenced sample was PBMCs or a T cell subset sorted from them (not recorded which). The chain employs TRBV7-2 and TRBJ1-1; no reliable D call. This sequence originates from an adult woman who had mild COVID-19 (a few samples of this study predate the infection). Cell type and time point are not known. CDR3 in amino acids: CASSLYTNTEAFF. The CDR3 DNA is TGTGCCAGCAGCTTATACACGAACACTGAAGCTTTCTTT. Supplemented by reference TRBV7-2 and TRBJ1-1, the full variable domain reads GAGVSQSPSNKVTEKGKDVELRCDPISGHTALYWYRQSLGQGLEFLIYFQGNSAPDKSGLPSDRFSAERTGGSVSTLTIQRTQQEDSAVYLCASSLYTNTEAFFGQGTRLTVV.